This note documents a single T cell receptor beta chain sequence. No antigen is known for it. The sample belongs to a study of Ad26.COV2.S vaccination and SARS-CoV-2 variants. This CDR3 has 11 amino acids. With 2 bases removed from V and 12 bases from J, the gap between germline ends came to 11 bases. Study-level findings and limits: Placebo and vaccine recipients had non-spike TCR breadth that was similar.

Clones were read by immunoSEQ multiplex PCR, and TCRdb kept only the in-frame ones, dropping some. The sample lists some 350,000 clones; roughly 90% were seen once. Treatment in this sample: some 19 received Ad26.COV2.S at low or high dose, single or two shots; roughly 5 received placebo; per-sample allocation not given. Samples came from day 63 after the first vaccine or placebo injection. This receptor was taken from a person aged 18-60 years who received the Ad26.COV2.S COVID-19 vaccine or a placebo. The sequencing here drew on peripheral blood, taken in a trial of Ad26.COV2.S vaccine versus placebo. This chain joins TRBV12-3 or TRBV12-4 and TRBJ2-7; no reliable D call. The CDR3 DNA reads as TGTGCCAGCAGTTTATTGGGGTTTCGGTACTTC. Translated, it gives CASSLLGFRYF.